The T cell receptor (beta chain) under discussion was sequenced for a study of blood T cells in healthy people across ages (dated by TCRdb to between 2014 and 2016). Concerning the study at large: In model experiments, roughly one uniquely barcoded TCR beta cDNA molecule per two T cells was captured by template switching. To track age-related changes in TCR beta repertoire diversity, the study relied on deep sequencing normalized with unique cDNA molecular identifiers. Donors were grouped into four age groups: young (average 16 years), middle-aged (roughly 38), aged (around 60) and long-lived (about 90). Donors of different ages were randomly distributed across sequencing lanes to avoid experimental bias. Using the same blood draw, the study looked at two additional independent replicas of 1 million unique cDNA reads for two donors, one aged 18 to 29 and the other aged 80 or older.

The study at large found these results: Total diversity estimates from one million sequenced T cells were considered lower bounds and underestimates. As age increased, observed TCR beta diversity per million T cells dropped in a roughly linear way, and a significant reduction was already evident by age about 36. Compared with the aged group, the long-lived group had more naive CD4+ T cells, fewer expanded clones and increased TCR diversity, a pattern suggesting age selection. Bulk unsorted PBMC profiling prevented conclusive comparison of naive and antigen-experienced compartments. Because donor CMV infection status was unknown, age-related changes in expanded clonotypes were potentially confounded. A strong correlation was found between observed TCR beta diversity and the percentage of naive T cells measured by flow cytometry.

The V and J ends are trimmed by 8 bases and 8 bases, leaving 19 bases between them. The germline V gene yields SNHLY for CDR1 and FYNNEI for CDR2. From cysteine to phenylalanine, the CDR3 is 14 amino acids long. The sequence is cut down to CDR3 DNA, 42 bases in frame from base 1. Libraries were constructed by 5' RACE. Sequencing was carried out with an Illumina HiSeq 2500. A second PCR of roughly 7 to 11 cycles was run with a J-beta primer mix and a sample-barcoded 5' primer. A template-switch 5' adaptor carrying 12 random nucleotides introduced a unique molecular identifier onto each TCR beta cDNA molecule. At least 2.5 million CDR3-containing paired-end reads were obtained from each sample. First-strand cDNA was synthesized from all RNA with the Mint cDNA synthesis kit, primed by a TRBC-specific oligonucleotide. Following uracil-DNA glycosylase treatment, all cDNA underwent a first 18-cycle PCR with the universal primers M1SS and BC2_uni_R. On the study's bioinformatics: For normalization, 1 million high-quality reads were randomly selected from each sample, with every read carrying a distinct molecular identifier. Reads sharing molecular identifiers were discarded rather than binned into consensus sequences. MiTCR, with a Q25 quality threshold and the strictest error-elimination algorithm, was used for CDR3 identification, clonotype clustering and error correction. A nonparametric unseen species model using Euler transformation provided a lower-bound estimate of total TCR beta diversity. TCRdb ran its own pipeline on the public reads, namely fastp trimming at Q25 and MiXCR clone calling, and kept in-frame beta chains. Duplicate CDR3 protein sequences are folded into a single record with the most common DNA and genes. These V and J calls rely on TCRdb rather than the paper's analysis. The table for this sample lists about 690,000 distinct CDR3 sequences; around 38% of them were counted only once. Approximately 29% of the sample comes from the top ten.

Comment on this clonotype: The antigen this receptor binds is unknown. Per-base quality was not reported, and no clone a single base away is much larger than it.

The roughly 38 donors, aged roughly 6 to 95 years, were systemically healthy Caucasian individuals from Russia. Ten milliliters of peripheral blood were collected from each donor into EDTA-treated Vacutainer tubes. Ficoll-Paque density-gradient centrifugation was used to isolate PBMCs, with at least 6 million obtained per sample. Trizol reagent was used to extract total RNA from the PBMCs, yielding at least 5 micrograms per sample. For every donor, flow cytometry on a PBMC aliquot measured the percentage of naive CD45RAhigh/CD27high T cells. What was sequenced was blood. This TCR was recovered from an elderly man in good health. The chain links TRBV2 with TRBJ2-1; the D gene is not confidently resolved. The bases read TGTGCCAGCCGTCAAGGGAAAGTCGTGGATGAGCAGTTCTTC. Protein translation: CASRQGKVVDEQFF.